This entry concerns a single T cell receptor (beta chain). The antigen remains unidentified. The data are from a study of T cell responses to AZD1222 COVID-19 vaccine. The study, taken as a whole, reports: Unmutated variant regions reportedly attract nearly half of all spike-specific TCRs. Donors skewed white British and female; clonal diversity was possibly underestimated. Distributed over spike, vaccine-associated CD4 TCRs predominated at 160-218 and 743-854.

The CDR3 spans 14 residues. Trimming cost V 5 bases and J 1 base, with 14 bases left between them. Germline V gene data show CDR1 as SQVTM and CDR2 as ANQGSEA. The data were produced by immunoSEQ multiplex PCR, yet TCRdb's version contains in-frame clones alone and is incomplete. The data contain roughly 80,000 clones, around 90% of them seen just once; the ten biggest clones take up approximately 10%. V usage is TRBV29-1 and J usage is TRBJ1-1; no clear D. Here the sequenced sample was peripheral blood, taken 28 days after the second AZD1222 dose. This TCR was sampled from an adult who received the AZD1222 COVID-19 vaccine. CDR3 region: CSVWEPTRNTEAFF. In DNA form, the CDR3 reads TGCAGCGTTTGGGAACCTACAAGGAACACTGAAGCTTTCTTT. The entire variable domain, with the rest obtained from reference TRBV29-1 and TRBJ1-1, is as follows: SAVISQKPSRDICQRGTSLTIQCQVDSQVTMMFWYRQQPGQSLTLIATANQGSEATYESGFVIDKFPISRPNLTFSTLTVSNMSPEDSSIYLCSVWEPTRNTEAFFGQGTRLTVV.